The clone carrying this T cell receptor beta chain was counted once. The antigen remains undetermined. Given a much more abundant clone one base away, this may be a read error. The CDR3 spans 15 residues. After removal of 2 bases from V and 9 bases from J, the junction contained 8 bases not matched to a gene. The germline CDR1 and CDR2 sequences are SGHTA and FQGTGA. This entry comes from a study of blood T cells in healthy people across ages. A J-beta primer mix and a sample-barcoded 5' primer were used in a second PCR of about 7 to 11 cycles. Template switching added a 12-random-nucleotide identifier to every cDNA molecule. TCRdb re-analysed the 5' RACE reads in MiXCR, keeping a single row per CDR3 protein. This sample carries just over 800,000 distinct CDR3 sequences, 55% to 65% of them seen once, and the ten largest clones take around a quarter. Study-wide results and limits: Older age coincided with a roughly linear decline in TCR beta diversity per million T cells.

Sequenced: blood. The V call is TRBV7-3, the J call TRBJ2-1, with 9 bases fitting TRBD1. The TCR was taken from a man aged 25-45 years in good health. The CDR3 region has the DNA TGTGCCAGCAGCTTAGTACAGGGGGCGCACAGTGAGCAGTTCTTC. It translates to CASSLVQGAHSEQFF.